Each of the 13 T cell receptor beta chains below was sequenced from the same sample in a study of neoadjuvant anti-PD-1 for oral cavity cancer. Indicated time point: after neoadjuvant nivolumab, at surgical resection. Measured with immunoSEQ multiplex PCR; TCRdb has only the in-frame clones, and not every one. The table lists roughly 32,000 clones, just under 80% of them singletons. The starting material was PBMCs, obtained after nivolumab (anti-PD-1) treatment. These receptors were collected from a person aged 35-80 years with oral cavity squamous cell carcinoma.

The genes are TRBV10-3 and TRBJ2-3; 10 bases align to TRBD1. The CDR3 contains 15 residues. Germline assignment: CDR1 ENHRY and CDR2 SYGVKD. J gave up 3 bases and V 3 bases, and 3 bases lay outside the gene matches. In nucleotides, the CDR3 is TGTGCCATCAGTGAACCGGGACAGGGGACAGATACGCAGTATTTT. The encoded protein is CAISEPGQGTDTQYF.

Here the CDR3 reads CASFRSGNTIYF. The CDR3 DNA is TGTGCCAGCTTTCGGAGCGGAAACACCATATATTTT. This chain joins TRBV19 and TRBJ1-3; D ambiguous. V was clipped by 9 bases and J by 4 bases, with 10 bases between them. CDR1 is LNHDA, CDR2 SQIVND, per germline (reference sequence). CDR3 length: 12 amino acids.

The gene calls are TRBV2 and TRBJ1-1; D ambiguous. The CDR3 length is 13 residues. Trimming took off 1 base at V and 0 bases at J, with 3 bases between the two ends. From germline, CDR1 is SNHLY and CDR2 FYNNEI. The CDR3: CASSEEMNTEAFF. CDR3 sequence (DNA): TGTGCCAGCAGTGAAGAGATGAACACTGAAGCTTTCTTT. Based on the CDR3 plus reference TRBV2 and TRBJ1-1, the full variable domain is EPEVTQTPSHQVTQMGQEVILRCVPISNHLYFYWYRQILGQKVEFLVSFYNNEISEKSEIFDDQFSVERPDGSNFTLKIRSTKLEDSAMYFCASSEEMNTEAFFGQGTRLTVV.

V gene TRBV10-3 combines with J gene TRBJ1-5; D might be TRBD1 (6 bases). Germline V CDR1 and CDR2: ENHRY, SYGVKD. The V end was cut by 0 bases, the J end by 4 bases, with 16 bases between. This CDR3 region has 17 residues. In DNA form, the CDR3 reads TGTGCCATCAGTGAGTCGGGGGGCAAGGGGACAAATCAGCCCCAGCATTTT. Its translation: CAISESGGKGTNQPQHF.

The chain joins TRBV9 to TRBJ2-3; D is tentatively TRBD1 or TRBD2 (5 bases each). The CDR3 contains 15 residues. Trimming shortened V by 0 bases and J by 6 bases, and 14 bases separated the two germline ends. Germline CDR1 and CDR2: SGDLS and YYNGEE. The DNA of the CDR3 is TGTGCCAGCAGCGTAGGGGGGATAGCTTGGGATACGCAGTATTTT. It yields the protein CASSVGGIAWDTQYF. Using reference TRBV9 and TRBJ2-3 for the parts outside the CDR3, the full variable domain is DSGVTQTPKHLITATGQRVTLRCSPRSGDLSVYWYQQSLDQGLQFLIQYYNGEERAKGNILERFSAQQFPDLHSELNLSSLELGDSALYFCASSVGGIAWDTQYFGPGTRLTVL.

This chain connects TRBV2 to TRBJ1-1; D is perhaps TRBD1 (5 bases). CDR3 length: 13 residues. CDR1 SNHLY and CDR2 FYNNEI come from the germline V gene. V was trimmed by 5 bases and J by 3 bases, leaving 10 bases between them. The CDR3 nucleotides read TGTGCCAGCAGTCTCCAGGGTGACACTGAAGCTTTCTTT. This translates into CASSLQGDTEAFF.

This chain links TRBV6-1 with TRBJ2-5; perhaps D is TRBD1 or TRBD2 (5 bases each). V lost 8 bases and J lost 5, with 21 bases in between. Germline CDR1 and CDR2: MNHNS and SASEGT. The CDR3 extends over 15 amino acids. The CDR3 region is CASSDRGVRGETQYF. CDR3 DNA: TGTGCCAGCTCCGACCGAGGGGTGAGAGGGGAGACCCAGTACTTC.

The rearrangement links TRBV29-1 to TRBJ2-3; 9 nucleotides agree with TRBD2. This CDR3 contains 18 residues. J gave up 0 bases and V 5 bases, and 15 bases lay outside the gene matches. Germline loops: CDR1 SQVTM, CDR2 ANQGSEA. This CDR3 reads CSVRRMVAGDLSTDTQYF. The CDR3 nucleotides are TGCAGCGTTCGGAGAATGGTAGCGGGGGACCTTAGCACAGATACGCAGTATTTT.

This clone was observed a few times. The chain uses TRBV6-6 and TRBJ2-1, with D perhaps TRBD2 (5 bases). V was trimmed by 5 bases and J by 3 bases, leaving 5 bases between them. The CDR3 contains 12 residues. CDR1 is MNHNY, CDR2 SVGAGI, per germline (reference sequence). The DNA of the CDR3 is TGTGCCAGCAGTGGAGGCTACAATGAGCAGTTCTTC. It encodes CASSGGYNEQFF.

This clone appeared a single time. The gene calls are TRBV7-2 and TRBJ2-7; D possibly matches TRBD1 or TRBD2 (5 bases each). The germline V gene encodes CDR1 SGHTA and CDR2 FQGNSA. V was trimmed by 0 bases and J by 3 bases, leaving 6 bases between them. The CDR3 is made up of 13 amino acids. The DNA of the CDR3 is TGTGCCAGCAGCTTAGCGGGGGTCTACGAGCAGTACTTC. Its translation is CASSLAGVYEQYF.

V and J are TRBV6-1 and TRBJ1-1, with D tentatively TRBD1 (6 bases). Deletions cut 6 bases from V and 1 base from J, with 9 bases between. Germline V gene sequence: CDR1 MNHNS, CDR2 SASEGT. The CDR3 runs 13 residues. The CDR3 nucleotides are TGTGCCAGCAGCGGGGGCACGAACACTGAAGCTTTCTTT. The encoded protein is CASSGGTNTEAFF.

Comments on this clone: Within the sample, other DNA sequences also encode this same CDR3. The chain couples TRBV6-5 to TRBJ1-1; D is unclear. Germline V gene data show CDR1 as MNHEY and CDR2 as SVGAGI. This CDR3 comprises 13 residues. V was clipped by 0 bases and J by 4 bases, with 6 bases between them. The CDR3 spells CASSYSTSTEAFF. CDR3 in DNA: TGTGCCAGCAGTTACTCTACCAGCACTGAAGCTTTCTTT.

The rearrangement links TRBV18 to TRBJ2-4; D uncertain. The CDR3 extends over 14 amino acids. Per germline, CDR1 KGHSH and CDR2 LQKENI. Trimming shortened V by 0 bases and J by 3 bases, and 6 bases separated the two germline ends. CDR3 region: CASSPPASKNIQYF. The CDR3 bases are TGTGCCAGCTCACCACCGGCAAGCAAAAACATTCAGTACTTC.